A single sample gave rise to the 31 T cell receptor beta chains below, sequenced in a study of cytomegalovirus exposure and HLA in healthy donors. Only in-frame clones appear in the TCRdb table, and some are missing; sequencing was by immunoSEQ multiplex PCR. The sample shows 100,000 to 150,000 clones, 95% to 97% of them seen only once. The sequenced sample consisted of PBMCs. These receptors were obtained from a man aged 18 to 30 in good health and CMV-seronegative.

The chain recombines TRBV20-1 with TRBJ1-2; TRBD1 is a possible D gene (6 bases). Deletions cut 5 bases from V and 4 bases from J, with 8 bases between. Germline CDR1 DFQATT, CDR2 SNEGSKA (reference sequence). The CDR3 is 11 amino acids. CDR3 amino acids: CSAGQSYGYTF. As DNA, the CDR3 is TGCAGTGCTGGACAGAGCTATGGCTACACCTTC.

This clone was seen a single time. This CDR3 reads CASSFSGSLYEQYF. CDR3 sequence (DNA): TGTGCCAGCAGCTTTAGCGGGAGTCTGTACGAGCAGTACTTC. The chain uses TRBV5-6 and TRBJ2-7; the match to TRBD2 covers 9 bases. This CDR3 contains 14 residues. Germline assignment: CDR1 SGHDT and CDR2 YYEEEE. J lost 4 bases, V lost 2 bases, and 4 bases had no gene match.

The CDR3 region is CASSLASGTTGETQYF. The CDR3 DNA follows: TGTGCCAGTAGTCTTGCTAGCGGGACGACTGGGGAGACCCAGTACTTC. The chain has TRBV19 and TRBJ2-5, with 9 bases lining up with TRBD2. The CDR3 is made up of 16 amino acids. V gave up 5 bases and J gave up 5 bases; unmatched junction bases: 12. Germline V gene lookup returns CDR1 LNHDA and CDR2 SQIVND (reference sequence).

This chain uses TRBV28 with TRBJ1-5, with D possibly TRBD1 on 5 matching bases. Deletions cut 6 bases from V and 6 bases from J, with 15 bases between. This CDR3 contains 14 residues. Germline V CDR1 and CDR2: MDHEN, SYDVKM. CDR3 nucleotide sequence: TGTGCCAGCAGACCAGGGAACGGGGGTCAGCCCCAGCATTTT. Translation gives CASRPGNGGQPQHF.

The CDR3 DNA reads as TGTGCCAGCAGCTTAGATGGAGCGGGAAGGAGTCCCCAGCATTTT. It specifies CASSLDGAGRSPQHF. The J gene is TRBJ1-5, the V gene TRBV11-2, with D uncertain. The germline gives CDR1 SGHAT, CDR2 FQNNGV. V lost 0 bases to trimming and J lost 10 bases, with 16 bases between them. CDR3 length: 15 amino acids.

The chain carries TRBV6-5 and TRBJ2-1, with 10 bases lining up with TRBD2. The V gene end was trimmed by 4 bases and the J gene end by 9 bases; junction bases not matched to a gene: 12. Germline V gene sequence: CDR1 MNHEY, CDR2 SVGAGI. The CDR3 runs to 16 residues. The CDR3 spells CASSSTAGGAGREQFF. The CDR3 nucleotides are TGTGCCAGCAGTTCCACAGCGGGAGGGGCAGGCCGTGAGCAGTTCTTC.

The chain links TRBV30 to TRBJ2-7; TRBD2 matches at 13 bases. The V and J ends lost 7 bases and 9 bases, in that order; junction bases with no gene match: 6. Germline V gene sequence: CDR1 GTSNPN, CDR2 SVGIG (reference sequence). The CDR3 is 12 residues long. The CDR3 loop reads CALGLAGERQYF. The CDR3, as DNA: TGTGCCTTAGGACTAGCGGGAGAAAGGCAGTACTTC.

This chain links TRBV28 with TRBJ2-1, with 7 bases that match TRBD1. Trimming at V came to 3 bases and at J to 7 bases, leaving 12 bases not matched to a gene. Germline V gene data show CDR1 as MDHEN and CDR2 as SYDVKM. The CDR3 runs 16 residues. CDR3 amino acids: CASSLYRGPPMNEQFF. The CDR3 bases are TGTGCCAGCAGTTTGTACAGGGGTCCCCCTATGAATGAGCAGTTCTTC.

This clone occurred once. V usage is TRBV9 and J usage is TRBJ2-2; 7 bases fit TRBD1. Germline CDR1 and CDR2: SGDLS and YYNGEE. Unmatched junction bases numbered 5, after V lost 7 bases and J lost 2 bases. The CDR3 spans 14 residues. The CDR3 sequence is CASQGDPNTGELFF. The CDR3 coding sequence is TGTGCCAGCCAGGGGGATCCTAACACCGGGGAGCTGTTTTTT.

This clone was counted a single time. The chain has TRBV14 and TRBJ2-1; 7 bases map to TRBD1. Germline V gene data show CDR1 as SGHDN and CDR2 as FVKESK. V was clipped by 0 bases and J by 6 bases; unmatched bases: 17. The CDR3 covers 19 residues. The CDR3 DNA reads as TGTGCCAGCAGCCAAGACAGGCCACCGGGACAGATGACCCCCAATGAGCAGTTCTTC. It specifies CASSQDRPPGQMTPNEQFF.

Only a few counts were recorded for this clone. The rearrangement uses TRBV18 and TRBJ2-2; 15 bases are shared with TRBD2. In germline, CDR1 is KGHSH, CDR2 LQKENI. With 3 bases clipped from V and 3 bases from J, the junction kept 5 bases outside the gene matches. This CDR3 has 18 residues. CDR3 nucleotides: TGTGCCAGCTCACCTGGGACTAGCGGGAGGTTCGACACCGGGGAGCTGTTTTTT. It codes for CASSPGTSGRFDTGELFF.

As DNA, the CDR3 is TGTGCCAGTAGCGAGGGCGGAAGCCAAGAGACCCAGTACTTC. It yields the protein CASSEGGSQETQYF. The rearrangement joins TRBV19 to TRBJ2-5, with D perhaps TRBD2 (5 bases). Germline lookup yields CDR1 LNHDA and CDR2 SQIVND (reference sequence). Trimming cost V 6 bases and J 1 base, with 12 bases left between them. The CDR3 spans 14 residues.

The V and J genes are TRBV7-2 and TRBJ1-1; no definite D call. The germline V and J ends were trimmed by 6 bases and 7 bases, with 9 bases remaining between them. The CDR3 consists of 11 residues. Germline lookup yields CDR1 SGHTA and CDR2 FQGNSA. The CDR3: CASSQRVEAFF. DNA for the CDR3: TGTGCCAGCAGTCAACGGGTTGAAGCTTTCTTT.

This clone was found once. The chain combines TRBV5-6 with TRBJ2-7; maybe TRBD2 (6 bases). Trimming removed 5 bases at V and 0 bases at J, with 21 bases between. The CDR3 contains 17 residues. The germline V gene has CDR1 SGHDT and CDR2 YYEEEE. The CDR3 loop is CASSQDWGTLSSYEQYF. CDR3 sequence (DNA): TGTGCCAGCAGTCAGGATTGGGGGACTTTGAGCTCCTACGAGCAGTACTTC.

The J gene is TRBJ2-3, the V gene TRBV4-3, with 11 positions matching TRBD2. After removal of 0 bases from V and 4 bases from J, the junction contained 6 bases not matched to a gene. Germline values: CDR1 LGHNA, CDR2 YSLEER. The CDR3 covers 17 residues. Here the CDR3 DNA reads TGCGCCAGCAGCCAAGATGCGGTAGCGGGAGGGCCAGATACGCAGTATTTT. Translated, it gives CASSQDAVAGGPDTQYF.

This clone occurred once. The CDR3 reads CASSPLMGGWETQYF. As DNA, the CDR3 is TGTGCCAGCAGCCCCCTGATGGGAGGTTGGGAGACCCAGTACTTC. This rearrangement joins TRBV7-7 to TRBJ2-5; a weak D match, TRBD2 (6 bases). Germline V CDR1 and CDR2: SSHAT, FNYEAQ (reference sequence). The V and J ends lost 5 bases and 5 bases respectively, with 18 bases between them. The CDR3 loop spans 15 amino acids.

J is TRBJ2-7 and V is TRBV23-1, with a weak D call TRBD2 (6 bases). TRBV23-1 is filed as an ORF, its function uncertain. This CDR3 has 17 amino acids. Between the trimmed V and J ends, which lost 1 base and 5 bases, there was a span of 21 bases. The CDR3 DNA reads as TGCGCCAGCAGTCAATTTGTTTATGGGAGGACGGAACACGAGCAGTACTTC. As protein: CASSQFVYGRTEHEQYF.

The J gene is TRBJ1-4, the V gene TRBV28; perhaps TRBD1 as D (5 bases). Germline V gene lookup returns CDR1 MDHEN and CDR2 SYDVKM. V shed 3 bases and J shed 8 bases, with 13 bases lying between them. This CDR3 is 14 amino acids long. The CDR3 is CASSLGGVEEKLFF. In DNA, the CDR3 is TGTGCCAGCAGTTTGGGGGGGGTCGAGGAAAAACTGTTTTTT.

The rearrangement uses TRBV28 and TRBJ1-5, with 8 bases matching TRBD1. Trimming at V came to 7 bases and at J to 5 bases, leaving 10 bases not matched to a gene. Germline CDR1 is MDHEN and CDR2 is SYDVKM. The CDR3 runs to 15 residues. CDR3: CASKSPDRGYQPQHF. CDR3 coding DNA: TGTGCCAGCAAAAGCCCTGACAGGGGCTATCAGCCCCAGCATTTT.

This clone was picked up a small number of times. This CDR3 reads CASSPFASVQETQYF. CDR3 nucleotides: TGTGCCAGCAGCCCCTTCGCTAGCGTCCAAGAGACCCAGTACTTC. The chain links TRBV4-2 to TRBJ2-5; possibly TRBD2 for D (6 bases). Per germline, CDR1 LGHNA and CDR2 YNFKEQ. The CDR3 loop spans 15 amino acids. The ends were cut back, 4 bases at V and 1 base at J, with 13 bases in the middle.

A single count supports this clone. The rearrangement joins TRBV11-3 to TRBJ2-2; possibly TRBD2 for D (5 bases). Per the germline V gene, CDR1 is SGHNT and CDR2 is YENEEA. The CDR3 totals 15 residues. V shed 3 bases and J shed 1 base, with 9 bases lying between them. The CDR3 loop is CASSLKAVNTGELFF. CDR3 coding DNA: TGTGCCAGCAGCTTGAAAGCGGTGAACACCGGGGAGCTGTTTTTT.

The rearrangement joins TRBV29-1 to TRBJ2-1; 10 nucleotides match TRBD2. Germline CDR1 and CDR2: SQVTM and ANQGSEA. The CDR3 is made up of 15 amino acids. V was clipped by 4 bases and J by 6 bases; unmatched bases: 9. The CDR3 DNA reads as TGCAGCGTTGTGAGGTGGGGGACTAGCGTCAATGAGCAGTTCTTC. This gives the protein CSVVRWGTSVNEQFF.

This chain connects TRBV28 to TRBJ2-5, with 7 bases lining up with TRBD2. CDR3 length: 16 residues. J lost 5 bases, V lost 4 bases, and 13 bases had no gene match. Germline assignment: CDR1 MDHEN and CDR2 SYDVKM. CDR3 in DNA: TGTGCCAGCAGTTCCGTAGAAGGGAGGGCCGGGGAGACCCAGTACTTC. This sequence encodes CASSSVEGRAGETQYF.

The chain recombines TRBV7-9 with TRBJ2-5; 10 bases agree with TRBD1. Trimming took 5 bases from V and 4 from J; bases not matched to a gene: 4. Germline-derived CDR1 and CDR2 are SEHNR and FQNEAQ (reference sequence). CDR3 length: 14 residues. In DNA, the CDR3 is TGTGCCAGCAGCACTCGGACAGGGGGAGAGACCCAGTACTTC. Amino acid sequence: CASSTRTGGETQYF. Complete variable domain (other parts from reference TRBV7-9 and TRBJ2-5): DTGVSQNPRHKITKRGQNVTFRCDPISEHNRLYWYRQTLGQGPEFLTYFQNEAQLEKSRLLSDRFSAERPKGSFSTLEIQRTEQGDSAMYLCASSTRTGGETQYFGPGTRLLVL.

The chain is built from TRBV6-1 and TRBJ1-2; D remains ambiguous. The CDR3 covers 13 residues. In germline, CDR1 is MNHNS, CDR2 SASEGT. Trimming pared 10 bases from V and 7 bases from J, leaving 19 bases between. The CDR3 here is CANSATTLTGYTF. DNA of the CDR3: TGTGCCAACTCAGCCACGACACTCACTGGCTACACCTTC.

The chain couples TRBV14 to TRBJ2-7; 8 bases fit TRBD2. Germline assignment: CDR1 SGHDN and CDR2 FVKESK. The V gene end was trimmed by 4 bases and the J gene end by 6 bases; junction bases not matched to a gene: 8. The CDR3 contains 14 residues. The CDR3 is CASSRGRHNAEQYF. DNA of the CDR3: TGTGCCAGCAGCCGCGGGAGGCACAATGCCGAGCAGTACTTC.

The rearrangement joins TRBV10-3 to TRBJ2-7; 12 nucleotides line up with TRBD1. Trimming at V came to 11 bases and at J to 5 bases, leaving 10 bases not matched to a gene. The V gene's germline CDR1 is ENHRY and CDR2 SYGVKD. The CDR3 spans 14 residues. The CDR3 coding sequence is TGTGCCTCTCTTTCCGGGACAGGGGGCCACGAGCAGTACTTC. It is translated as CASLSGTGGHEQYF.

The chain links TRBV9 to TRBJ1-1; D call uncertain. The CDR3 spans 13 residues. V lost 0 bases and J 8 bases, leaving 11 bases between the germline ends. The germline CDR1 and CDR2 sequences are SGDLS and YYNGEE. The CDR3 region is CASSVDTASEAFF. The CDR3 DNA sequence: TGTGCCAGCAGCGTAGACACAGCTTCCGAAGCTTTCTTT.

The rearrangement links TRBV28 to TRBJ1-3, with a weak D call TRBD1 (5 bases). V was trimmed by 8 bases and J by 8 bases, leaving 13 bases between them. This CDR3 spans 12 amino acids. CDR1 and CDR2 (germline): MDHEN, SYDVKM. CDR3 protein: CASDSAADTIYF. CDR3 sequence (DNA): TGTGCCAGCGACAGTGCTGCGGACACCATATATTTT.

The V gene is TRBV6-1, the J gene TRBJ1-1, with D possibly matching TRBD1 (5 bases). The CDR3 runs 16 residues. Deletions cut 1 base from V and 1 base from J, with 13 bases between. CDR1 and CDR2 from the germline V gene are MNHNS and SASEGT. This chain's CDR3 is CASSEGVPDKNTEAFF. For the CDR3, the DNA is TGTGCCAGCAGTGAAGGGGTTCCGGACAAGAACACTGAAGCTTTCTTT.

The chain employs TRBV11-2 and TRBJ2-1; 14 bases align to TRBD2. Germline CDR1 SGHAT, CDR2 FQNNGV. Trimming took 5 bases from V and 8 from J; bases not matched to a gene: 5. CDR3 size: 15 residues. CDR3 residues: CASSPGTSGSHEQFF. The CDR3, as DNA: TGTGCCAGCAGCCCGGGGACTAGCGGGAGCCATGAGCAGTTCTTC.